This entry is about one TCR beta chain. Its antigen is not known. The method was immunoSEQ multiplex PCR; TCRdb's version includes in-frame clones alone and lacks a portion of them. The sample records over 80,000 clones, about nine tenths being singletons. This specimen comes from a study of graft-versus-host responses after intestinal transplantation. Study as a whole: Anti-thymocyte globulin served as induction for all recipients, who then took tacrolimus and steroids for about 3 years.

Source: unstimulated CD8+ T cells sorted from spleen or lymph node cells, taken before transplant. This clonotype was obtained from a human donor who was the organ donor for an intestinal transplant.

The CDR3 nucleotides read TGTGCCAGCTCCTATAGAGCACCCTACGAGCAGTACTTC. This translates into CASSYRAPYEQYF. V gene TRBV27 combines with J gene TRBJ2-7; no definite D call. Germline V gives CDR1 MNHEY, CDR2 SMNVEV (reference sequence). Trimming left V 8 bases short and J 2 bases short, with 13 bases between. There are 13 residues in the CDR3.